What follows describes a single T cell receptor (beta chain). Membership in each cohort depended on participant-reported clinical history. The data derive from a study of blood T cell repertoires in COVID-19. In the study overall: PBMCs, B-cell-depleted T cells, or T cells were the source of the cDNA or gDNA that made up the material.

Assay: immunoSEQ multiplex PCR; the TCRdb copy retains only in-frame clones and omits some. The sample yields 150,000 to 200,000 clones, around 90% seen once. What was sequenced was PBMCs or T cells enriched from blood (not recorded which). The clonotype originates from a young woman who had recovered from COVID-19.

CDR3 DNA: TGTGCCAGTAGTGGGGGCGAGTGGTCACCCCTCCACTTT. This codes for CASSGGEWSPLHF. The chain combines TRBV19 with TRBJ1-6, with D tentatively TRBD1 (6 bases). The germline gives CDR1 LNHDA, CDR2 SQIVND (reference sequence). V was clipped by 5 bases and J by 10 bases, with 12 bases between them. The CDR3 covers 13 residues. The entire variable domain, with the rest obtained from reference TRBV19 and TRBJ1-6, is as follows: DGGITQSPKYLFRKEGQNVTLSCEQNLNHDAMYWYRQDPGQGLRLIYYSQIVNDFQKGDIAEGYSVSREKKESFPLTVTSAQKNPTAFYLCASSGGEWSPLHFGNGTRLTVT.